The clone carrying this T cell receptor beta chain was recorded a few times. The antigen is unknown. Trimming took 1 base from V and 5 from J, leaving 9 bases between them. Per germline, CDR1 MNHNS and CDR2 SASEGT. CDR3 length: 14 residues. These data originate in a study of cytomegalovirus exposure and HLA in healthy donors. Study at large: Roughly 89 million unique TCR sequences came from HLA-typed donors in an early release.

60 Vbeta and 13 Jbeta primers were used in PCR. Only in-frame clones appear in the TCRdb table, and some are missing; sequencing was by immunoSEQ multiplex PCR. The table records some 180,000 clones, roughly 10% of them present only once. Findings of the study overall: The authors later found TCR association rates varying by HLA locus, with DRB1 most and HLA-C fewest. The analysis excluded some indistinguishable V segments, including TRBV6-2 and TRBV6-3.

The rearrangement uses TRBV6-1 and TRBJ1-5; D gene unclear. This TCR derives from a woman between 25 and 40 years old in good health and CMV-seropositive. The sample consisted of PBMCs. The CDR3 coding sequence is TGTGCCAGCAGTGAAGATCCGGTTTATCAGCCCCAGCATTTT. Protein sequence: CASSEDPVYQPQHF.